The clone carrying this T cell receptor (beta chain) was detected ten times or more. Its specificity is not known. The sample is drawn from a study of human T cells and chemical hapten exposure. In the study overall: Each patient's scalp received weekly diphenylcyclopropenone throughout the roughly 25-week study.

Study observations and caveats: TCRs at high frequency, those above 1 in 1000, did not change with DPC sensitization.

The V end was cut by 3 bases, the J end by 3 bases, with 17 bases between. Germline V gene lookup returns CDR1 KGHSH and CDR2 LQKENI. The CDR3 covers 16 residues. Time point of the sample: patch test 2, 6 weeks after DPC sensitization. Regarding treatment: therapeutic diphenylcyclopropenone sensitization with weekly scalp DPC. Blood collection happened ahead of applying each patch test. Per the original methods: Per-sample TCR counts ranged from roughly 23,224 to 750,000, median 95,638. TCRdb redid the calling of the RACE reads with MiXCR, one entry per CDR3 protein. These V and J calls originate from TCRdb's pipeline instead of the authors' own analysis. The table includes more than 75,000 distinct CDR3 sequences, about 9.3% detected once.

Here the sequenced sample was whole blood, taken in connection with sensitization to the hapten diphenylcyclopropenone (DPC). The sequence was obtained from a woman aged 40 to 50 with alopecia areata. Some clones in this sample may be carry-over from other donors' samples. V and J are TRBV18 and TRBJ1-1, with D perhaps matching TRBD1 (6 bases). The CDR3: CASSPKGGSFHTEAFF. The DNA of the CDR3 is TGTGCCAGCTCACCGAAAGGGGGGAGTTTTCACACTGAAGCTTTCTTT.